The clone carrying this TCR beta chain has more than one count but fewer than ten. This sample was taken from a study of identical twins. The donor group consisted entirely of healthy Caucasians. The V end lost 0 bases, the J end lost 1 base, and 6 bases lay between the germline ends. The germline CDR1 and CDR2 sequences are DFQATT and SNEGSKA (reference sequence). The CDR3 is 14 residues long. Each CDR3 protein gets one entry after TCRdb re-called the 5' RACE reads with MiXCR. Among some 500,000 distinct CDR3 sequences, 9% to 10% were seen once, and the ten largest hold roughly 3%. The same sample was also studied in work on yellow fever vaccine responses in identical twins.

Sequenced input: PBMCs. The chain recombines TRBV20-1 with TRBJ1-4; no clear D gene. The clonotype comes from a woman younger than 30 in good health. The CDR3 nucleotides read TGCAGTGCTAGAGATCGAATAACTAATGAAAAACTGTTTTTT. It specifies CSARDRITNEKLFF.